This T cell receptor beta chain was retrieved from a study of blood T cell repertoires in COVID-19. Germline assignment: CDR1 SNHLY and CDR2 FYNNEI. The CDR3 loop spans 13 amino acids. Trimming at V came to 6 bases and at J to 1 base, leaving 0 bases not matched to a gene. Regarding this clone: The same CDR3 arises from other DNA sequences in this sample as well.

Profiled with immunoSEQ multiplex PCR; TCRdb holds only in-frame clones, not every one. The sample has some 200,000 clones; roughly 80% are singletons. Input material: PBMCs or T cells enriched from blood (not recorded which). The TCR was taken from a man between 35 and 55 years old who had recovered from COVID-19. V usage is TRBV2 and J usage is TRBJ1-5; 7 bases match TRBD1. CDR3 sequence reads: CASRGQSNQPQHF. The CDR3 DNA is TGTGCCAGCAGGGGACAGAGCAATCAGCCCCAGCATTTT.